A single sample gave rise to the 5 T cell receptor beta chains below, sequenced in a study of blood T cell repertoires in COVID-19. Sequencing used immunoSEQ multiplex PCR; TCRdb keeps in-frame clones, though not all of them. The sample has about 190,000 clones, less than 90% seen once. The sample consisted of peripheral blood. These receptors came from a man aged 65 to 85 with active or convalescent COVID-19.

The J gene is TRBJ2-5, the V gene TRBV11-2; D is unclear. Deletions cut 1 base from V and 3 bases from J, with 6 bases between. This CDR3 is built from 13 residues. Germline-derived CDR1 and CDR2 are SGHAT and FQNNGV. This CDR3 reads CASSLGLKETQYF. DNA for the CDR3: TGTGCCAGCAGCTTAGGACTGAAAGAGACCCAGTACTTC.

The chain joins TRBV5-5 to TRBJ2-1; a possible D gene is TRBD1 (6 bases). CDR3 length: 13 residues. CDR1 is SGHKS, CDR2 YYEKEE, per germline (reference sequence). The V gene lost 3 bases and the J gene lost 4 bases, with 8 bases spanning the gap. The CDR3 spells CASSSGQYNEQFF. The CDR3 region has the DNA TGTGCCAGCAGCTCTGGACAGTACAATGAGCAGTTCTTC.

The chain links TRBV7-2 to TRBJ2-3; D gene unclear. The V end was cut by 4 bases, the J end by 12 bases, with 14 bases between. Germline V CDR1 and CDR2: SGHTA, FQGNSA. The CDR3 has 12 amino acids. The CDR3 DNA reads TGTGCCAGCAGCTCAGTCTCGGGTGCTCAGTATTTT. Amino acid sequence: CASSSVSGAQYF.

In nucleotides, the CDR3 is TGTGCCAGCAGACCCGGACAGGGTAGCCTTTTGGTCGGAGAAAAACTGTTTTTT. It codes for CASRPGQGSLLVGEKLFF. V usage is TRBV27 and J usage is TRBJ1-4, with 8 positions matching TRBD1. V lost 6 bases and J lost 8; bases outside the gene matches: 20. CDR1 MNHEY and CDR2 SMNVEV come from the germline V gene (reference sequence). There are 18 residues in the CDR3.

The V call is TRBV25-1, the J call TRBJ2-1; 10 bases match TRBD2. The CDR3 totals 16 residues. CDR1 is MGHDK, CDR2 SYGVNS, per germline. V was pared by 5 bases and J by 5 bases, with 9 bases of the junction left unmatched. The CDR3, as DNA: TGTGCCAGCAGTTCATCTAGCGGGAGAGTCAACAATGAGCAGTTCTTC. Residues: CASSSSSGRVNNEQFF.